Given below is one TCR beta chain in context. The source of the sample is a study of blood T cell dynamics during melanoma immunotherapy. As for time point: week 3, after first cycle of checkpoint inhibitor. The length of the CDR3 is 15 residues. Trimming removed 1 base at V and 2 bases at J, with 13 bases between. The germline V gene has CDR1 GTSNPN and CDR2 SVGIG (reference sequence). Measured with immunoSEQ multiplex PCR; TCRdb has only the in-frame clones, and not every one. The table includes several thousand clones, roughly 88% detected once. The chain combines TRBV30 with TRBJ2-3, with no clear D. The sequences come from blood, collected from a patient treated with checkpoint blockade. The clonotype originates from a human donor with melanoma. CDR3 region: CAWSASIRPTDTQYF. The CDR3 bases are TGTGCCTGGAGTGCGAGTATACGGCCCACAGATACGCAGTATTTT.